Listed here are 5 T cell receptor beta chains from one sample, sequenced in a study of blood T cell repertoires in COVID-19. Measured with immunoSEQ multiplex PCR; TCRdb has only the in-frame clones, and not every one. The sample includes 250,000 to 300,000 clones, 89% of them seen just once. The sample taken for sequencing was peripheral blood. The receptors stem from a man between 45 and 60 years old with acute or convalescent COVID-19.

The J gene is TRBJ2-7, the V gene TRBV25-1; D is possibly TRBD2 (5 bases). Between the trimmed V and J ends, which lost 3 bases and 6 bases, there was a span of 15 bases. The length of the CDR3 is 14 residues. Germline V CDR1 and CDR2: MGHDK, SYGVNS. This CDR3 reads CASSDSGLWGEQYF. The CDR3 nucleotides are TGTGCCAGCAGTGACAGTGGACTTTGGGGCGAGCAGTACTTC.

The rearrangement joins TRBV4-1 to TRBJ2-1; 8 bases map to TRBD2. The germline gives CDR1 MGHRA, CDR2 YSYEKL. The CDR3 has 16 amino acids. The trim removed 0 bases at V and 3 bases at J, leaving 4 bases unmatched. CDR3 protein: CASSQDPSGGYNEQFF. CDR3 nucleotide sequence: TGCGCCAGCAGCCAAGATCCGAGCGGGGGCTACAATGAGCAGTTCTTC.

CDR3 sequence (DNA): TGTGCCAGCAGTTACTCGGCCAGGGGGGACTACGAGCAGTACTTC. Amino acid sequence: CASSYSARGDYEQYF. The J gene is TRBJ2-7, the V gene TRBV6-5; D might be TRBD1 (7 bases). V was shortened by 0 bases and J by 3 bases, with 12 bases between the two germline ends. The germline V gene encodes CDR1 MNHEY and CDR2 SVGAGI. This CDR3 has 15 amino acids.

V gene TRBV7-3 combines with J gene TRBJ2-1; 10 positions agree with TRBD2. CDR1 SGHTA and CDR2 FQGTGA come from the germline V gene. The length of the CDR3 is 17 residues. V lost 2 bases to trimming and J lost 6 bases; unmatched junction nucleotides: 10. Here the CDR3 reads CASSLGAGGLVSNEQFF. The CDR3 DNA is TGTGCCAGCAGCTTAGGAGCGGGGGGGCTGGTATCCAATGAGCAGTTCTTC.

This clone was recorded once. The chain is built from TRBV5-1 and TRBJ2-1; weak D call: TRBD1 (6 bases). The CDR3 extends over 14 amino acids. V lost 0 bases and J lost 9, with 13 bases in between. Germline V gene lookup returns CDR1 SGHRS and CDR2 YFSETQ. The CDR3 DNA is TGCGCCAGCAGCTTGGACTGGAGAGGGGGTGAGCAGTTCTTC. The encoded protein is CASSLDWRGGEQFF.